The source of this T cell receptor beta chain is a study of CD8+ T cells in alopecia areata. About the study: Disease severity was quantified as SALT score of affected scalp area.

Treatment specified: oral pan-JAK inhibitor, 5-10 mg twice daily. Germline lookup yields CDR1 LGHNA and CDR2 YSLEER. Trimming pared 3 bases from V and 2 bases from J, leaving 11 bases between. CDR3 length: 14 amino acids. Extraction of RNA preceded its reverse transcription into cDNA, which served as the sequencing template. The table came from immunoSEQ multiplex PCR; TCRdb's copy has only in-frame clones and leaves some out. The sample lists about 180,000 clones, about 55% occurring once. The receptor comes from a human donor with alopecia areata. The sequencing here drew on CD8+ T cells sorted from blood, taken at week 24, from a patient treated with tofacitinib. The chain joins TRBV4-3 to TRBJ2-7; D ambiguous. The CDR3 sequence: CASSQWRGTYEQYF. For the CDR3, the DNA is TGCGCCAGCAGCCAGTGGAGAGGCACCTACGAGCAGTACTTC.